The 4 T cell receptor beta chains presented below share a single source sample, sequenced in a study of shared clonotypes between healthy human individuals. The method was immunoSEQ multiplex PCR; TCRdb's version includes in-frame clones alone and lacks a portion of them. The sample holds some 2.4 million clones, roughly 93% seen once. Sequences were obtained from naive CD4+ T cells from PBMCs. Subset given: CD45RA+ positively selected. These receptors came from a man younger than 35 in good health. Some clones in this sample may be carry-over from other donors' samples.

V usage is TRBV7-2 and J usage is TRBJ2-3; perhaps D is TRBD1 or TRBD2 (6 bases each). The CDR3 has 13 amino acids. Trimming pared 5 bases from V and 10 bases from J, leaving 16 bases between. Germline V gene data show CDR1 as SGHTA and CDR2 as FQGNSA. CDR3 protein: CASSLGGSASQYF. In nucleotides, the CDR3 is TGTGCCAGCAGCCTGGGGGGCAGCGCTTCGCAGTATTTT.

This clone has a single count. This chain links TRBV27 with TRBJ2-1; D is possibly TRBD1 (6 bases). Between the trimmed V and J ends, which lost 6 bases and 6 bases, there was a span of 15 bases. Germline lookup yields CDR1 MNHEY and CDR2 SMNVEV (reference sequence). This CDR3 is built from 14 residues. CDR3 in DNA: TGTGCCAGCAGAAGTAACAGGGCTACCAATGAGCAGTTCTTC. It yields the protein CASRSNRATNEQFF.

On this clone: Other DNA sequences in this specimen translate into the identical CDR3. The gene calls are TRBV9 and TRBJ2-2; D is uncertain. Trimming took 4 bases from V and 8 from J, leaving 9 bases between them. The CDR3 totals 12 residues. In germline, CDR1 is SGDLS, CDR2 YYNGEE. CDR3 DNA sequence: TGTGCCAGCAGCCCCGTCCCGGGGGAGCTGTTTTTT. Encoded protein: CASSPVPGELFF. The entire variable domain, with the rest obtained from reference TRBV9 and TRBJ2-2, is as follows: DSGVTQTPKHLITATGQRVTLRCSPRSGDLSVYWYQQSLDQGLQFLIQYYNGEERAKGNILERFSAQQFPDLHSELNLSSLELGDSALYFCASSPVPGELFFGEGSRLTVL.

The gene calls are TRBV12-5 and TRBJ2-1; D might be TRBD2 (6 bases). Trimming took off 5 bases at V and 2 bases at J, with 10 bases between the two ends. CDR3 length: 14 amino acids. The germline V gene has CDR1 LGHNT and CDR2 FRNRAP. CDR3 nucleotide sequence: TGTGCTAGTGGTATCGGCGGGGCCTACAATGAGCAGTTCTTC. This translates into CASGIGGAYNEQFF.